Following are 27 T cell receptor beta chains from one sample sequenced in a study of response to subunit inactivated influenza vaccine. TCRdb re-called the RT-PCR reads through MiXCR, storing one row per CDR3 protein. The table lists hundreds of thousands of distinct CDR3 sequences, 15% to 19% of them singletons, with roughly 12% in the top ten. Here the sequenced sample was PBMCs from blood, taken approximately 13 days after vaccination. The receptors originated from a man between 45 and 60 years old who received an inactivated influenza vaccine.

The table lists this clonotype with many counts. The chain has TRBV12-3 or TRBV12-4 and TRBJ2-3, with TRBD1 matching over 7 bases. The junction had 6 bases not matched to a gene; V was cut back by 7 bases and J by 2 bases. The CDR3 loop spans 14 amino acids. CDR3 residues: CASTPGQHTDTQYF. The DNA for the CDR3 is TGTGCCAGCACCCCGGGACAGCACACAGATACGCAGTATTTT.

This clonotype was counted only a few times. This rearrangement joins TRBV5-5 to TRBJ2-3, with unresolved D. V lost 0 bases and J 6 bases, leaving 14 bases between the germline ends. Germline assignment: CDR1 SGHKS and CDR2 YYEKEE (reference sequence). The length of the CDR3 is 15 residues. In nucleotides, the CDR3 is TGTGCCAGCAGCTTGGGGTGGAATTCGGCGGATACGCAGTATTTT. It is translated as CASSLGWNSADTQYF.

This clonotype was recorded at least ten times. The CDR3 sequence is CASSFSGHTGELFF. DNA of the CDR3: TGTGCCAGCAGTTTCTCAGGACACACCGGGGAGCTGTTTTTT. The chain uses TRBV12-3 or TRBV12-4 and TRBJ2-2; no definite D call. Trimming pared 3 bases from V and 3 bases from J, leaving 8 bases between. CDR3 size: 14 residues.

This clonotype was seen ten or more times. The chain has TRBV5-1 and TRBJ2-1, with 10 bases identical to TRBD2. With V trimmed by 1 base and J by 10 bases, 5 bases remained unmatched. CDR1 and CDR2 from the germline V gene are SGHRS and YFSETQ. The CDR3 runs 14 residues. This chain's CDR3 is CASSLSTSGIEQFF. The CDR3 DNA reads TGCGCCAGCAGCTTGAGCACTAGCGGGATCGAGCAGTTCTTC.

CDR3 in amino acids: CASTRSNTDTQYF. The DNA of the CDR3 is TGTGCCAGCACGCGGAGCAACACAGATACGCAGTATTTT. The chain has TRBV28 and TRBJ2-3, with D uncertain. From germline, CDR1 is MDHEN and CDR2 SYDVKM. This CDR3 comprises 13 residues. Trimming left V 7 bases short and J 2 bases short, with 10 bases between.

The chain carries TRBV28 and TRBJ2-4, with D maybe TRBD1 (6 bases). Germline CDR1 is MDHEN and CDR2 is SYDVKM. Trimming took 7 bases from V and 0 from J, leaving 16 bases between them. The length of the CDR3 is 16 residues. CDR3 coding DNA: TGTGCCAGCATGGAACAGGGCCCTATAGCCAAAAACATTCAGTACTTC. It encodes CASMEQGPIAKNIQYF.

This clonotype was observed a handful of times. This chain links TRBV20-1 with TRBJ2-7; 15 bases are shared with TRBD2. Germline V gene data show CDR1 as DFQATT and CDR2 as SNEGSKA (reference sequence). This CDR3 has 17 amino acids. V dropped 0 bases and J dropped 5; count of bases not matched to a gene: 8. The CDR3 loop is CSARDPGLAGGANEQYF. CDR3 nucleotide sequence: TGCAGTGCTAGAGACCCCGGACTAGCGGGAGGGGCCAACGAGCAGTACTTC.

The CDR3 DNA is TGCGCCAGCAGCCAAGATCTAGGACAGGGCCCTCGAGCTTTCTTT. Translation gives CASSQDLGQGPRAFF. This chain connects TRBV4-3 to TRBJ1-1; 8 bases align to TRBD1. With 0 bases clipped from V and 10 bases from J, the junction kept 10 bases outside the gene matches. The CDR3 covers 15 residues. CDR1 is LGHNA, CDR2 YSLEER, per germline.

The chain has TRBV20-1 and TRBJ1-2, with D tentatively TRBD1 (6 bases). Germline-derived CDR1 and CDR2 are DFQATT and SNEGSKA (reference sequence). Trimming removed 3 bases from V and 4 bases from J, with 12 bases in between. The CDR3 is 13 amino acids. CDR3 coding DNA: TGCAGTGCTAGGGACAGTCAGCGCTATGGCTACACCTTC. Protein product: CSARDSQRYGYTF.

The chain couples TRBV11-1 to TRBJ2-7; 9 bases agree with TRBD1. CDR3 length equals 14 residues. Germline CDR1 and CDR2: SGHAT and FQDESV (reference sequence). Trimming at V came to 6 bases and at J to 3 bases, leaving 6 bases not matched to a gene. The CDR3 protein is CASSRQGVDYEQYF. Here the CDR3 DNA reads TGTGCCAGCAGTCGACAGGGGGTAGACTACGAGCAGTACTTC.

This clonotype was counted only a few times. The chain is built from TRBV9 and TRBJ1-2, with 9 nucleotides matching TRBD1. J lost 10 bases, V lost 3 bases, and 4 bases had no gene match. The CDR3 runs to 12 residues. Germline CDR1 SGDLS, CDR2 YYNGEE. CDR3 DNA: TGTGCCAGCAGCGAGACAGGGGGGGTCTACACCTTC. It yields the protein CASSETGGVYTF.

This clonotype has more than one count but fewer than ten. The chain couples TRBV10-3 to TRBJ2-3; D remains unclear. The CDR3 runs 13 residues. CDR1 is ENHRY, CDR2 SYGVKD, per germline. V was shortened by 5 bases and J by 0 bases, with 6 bases between the two germline ends. The CDR3 sequence: CAISRASTDTQYF. In DNA, the CDR3 is TGTGCCATCAGTAGGGCCAGCACAGATACGCAGTATTTT.

The chain uses TRBV3-1 and TRBJ1-1; no reliable D call. Germline CDR1 is LGHDT and CDR2 is YNNKEL (reference sequence). The CDR3 is made up of 16 amino acids. Trimming removed 0 bases from V and 1 base from J, with 12 bases in between. CDR3 sequence reads: CASSQDVLGRNTEAFF. The CDR3, as DNA: TGTGCCAGCAGCCAAGATGTTTTGGGCCGGAACACTGAAGCTTTCTTT.

This chain uses TRBV5-1 with TRBJ2-7; TRBD2 is a possible D gene (6 bases). Germline CDR1 is SGHRS and CDR2 is YFSETQ. The CDR3 runs to 15 residues. V dropped 4 bases and J dropped 3 bases, with 17 bases sitting between them. CDR3 in DNA: TGCGCCAGCAGCGCGGCCGGGAGTCCCGTCTACGAGCAGTACTTC. It codes for CASSAAGSPVYEQYF.

The chain joins TRBV7-2 to TRBJ2-4; 8 positions match TRBD2. Looked up from germline, CDR1 is SGHTA and CDR2 is FQGNSA. The ends lost 5 bases at V and 6 bases at J; junction bases unmatched: 12. This CDR3 is 16 amino acids long. CDR3 nucleotides: TGTGCCAGCAGCACTTCAATAGCGGGAAGGAGAAACATTCAGTACTTC. This gives the protein CASSTSIAGRRNIQYF.

In this sample, this clonotype turned up a few times. The genes are TRBV11-1 and TRBJ2-2, with 8 bases that match TRBD1. The CDR3 is 15 residues long. Germline lookup yields CDR1 SGHAT and CDR2 FQDESV (reference sequence). Unmatched junction bases numbered 3, after V lost 5 bases and J lost 1 base. In DNA form, the CDR3 reads TGTGCCAGCAGCGCGACAGGGGAGAACACCGGGGAGCTGTTTTTT. Amino acids: CASSATGENTGELFF.

The J gene is TRBJ2-1, the V gene TRBV4-1; 11 bases are shared with TRBD1. The germline gives CDR1 MGHRA, CDR2 YSYEKL. This CDR3 contains 21 residues. The V gene end was trimmed by 1 base and the J gene end by 5 bases; junction bases not matched to a gene: 19. The CDR3 loop is CASSQAPWSLRGQGVDNEQFF. CDR3 coding DNA: TGCGCCAGCAGCCAAGCCCCATGGTCGCTTCGGGGACAGGGGGTCGACAATGAGCAGTTCTTC.

The rearrangement links TRBV24-1 to TRBJ2-3, with D possibly TRBD1 on 5 matching bases. V shed 5 bases and J shed 1 base, with 15 bases lying between them. CDR1 is KGHDR, CDR2 SFDVKD, per germline. This CDR3 spans 16 amino acids. The CDR3 nucleotides read TGTGCCACCAGTGTCCCAGGGTCGACAGGCACAGATACGCAGTATTTT. Encoded protein: CATSVPGSTGTDTQYF.

The chain couples TRBV28 to TRBJ2-7, with TRBD2 matching over 9 bases. Germline-derived CDR1 and CDR2 are MDHEN and SYDVKM. The J segment lost 2 bases and the V segment lost 8 bases, leaving 7 bases of the junction unmatched. This CDR3 comprises 14 residues. CDR3 coding DNA: TGTGCCAGCGGACGAGCGGGAGGCACCTACGAGCAGTACTTC. The encoded protein is CASGRAGGTYEQYF.

This clonotype turned up a few times. The chain joins TRBV7-2 to TRBJ2-5, with D perhaps matching TRBD1 (5 bases). Germline CDR1 SGHTA, CDR2 FQGNSA. The length of the CDR3 is 14 residues. The germline V and J ends were trimmed by 2 bases and 5 bases, with 12 bases remaining between them. The CDR3 DNA sequence: TGTGCCAGCAGCTTATTTGACAGTGACGAGACCCAGTACTTC. It yields the protein CASSLFDSDETQYF.

The chain carries TRBV7-9 and TRBJ1-5; TRBD1 aligns across 7 bases. The CDR3 has 16 amino acids. Germline V gene data show CDR1 as SEHNR and CDR2 as FQNEAQ (reference sequence). Unmatched junction bases numbered 9, after V lost 3 bases and J lost 4 bases. CDR3 in amino acids: CASSFGDSLLNQPQHF. The CDR3 DNA reads as TGTGCCAGCAGCTTCGGGGACAGCCTTTTAAATCAGCCCCAGCATTTT.

This clonotype occurred a few times. The rearrangement links TRBV6-5 to TRBJ2-7, with a tentative D call TRBD2 (6 bases). Between the trimmed V and J ends, which lost 7 bases and 6 bases, there was a span of 13 bases. CDR1 and CDR2 from the germline V gene are MNHEY and SVGAGI. The CDR3 consists of 12 residues. CDR3 sequence (DNA): TGTGCCAGCACCATCAGGGACTTCGAGCAGTACTTC. This sequence encodes CASTIRDFEQYF.

V and J are TRBV5-6 and TRBJ2-3; D ambiguous. In germline, CDR1 is SGHDT, CDR2 YYEEEE. V was cut by 0 bases and J by 6 bases, with 8 bases left in between. The CDR3 runs 13 residues. In nucleotides, the CDR3 is TGTGCCAGCAGCTTGGGCACAGACGATACGCAGTATTTT. Amino acids: CASSLGTDDTQYF.

This clonotype turned up a few times. DNA of the CDR3: TGTGCCAGCAGCTCACCGAGACAGATTCACAATGAGCAGTTCTTC. It is translated as CASSSPRQIHNEQFF. The gene calls are TRBV11-2 and TRBJ2-1, with D maybe TRBD1 (5 bases). CDR1 is SGHAT, CDR2 FQNNGV, per germline. This CDR3 is built from 15 residues. Trimming pared 4 bases from V and 5 bases from J, leaving 15 bases between. The full variable domain, in which reference TRBV11-2 and TRBJ2-1 provide the parts outside the CDR3, is EAGVAQSPRYKIIEKRQSVAFWCNPISGHATLYWYQQILGQGPKLLIQFQNNGVVDDSQLPKDRFSAERLKGVDSTLKIQPAKLEDSAVYLCASSSPRQIHNEQFFGPGTRLTVL.

This clonotype appeared a few times. The chain employs TRBV12-3 or TRBV12-4 and TRBJ1-2; D gene unclear. The length of the CDR3 is 13 residues. Trimming removed 6 bases from V and 0 bases from J, with 8 bases in between. Here the CDR3 reads CASRDRANYGYTF. CDR3 nucleotide sequence: TGTGCCAGCAGGGACCGAGCTAACTATGGCTACACCTTC.

This clonotype came up a few times. V usage is TRBV11-2 and J usage is TRBJ2-5; TRBD2 agrees at 12 bases. This CDR3 spans 16 amino acids. Trimming cost V 6 bases and J 9 bases; bases outside gene matches: 14. Germline V gives CDR1 SGHAT, CDR2 FQNNGV. This CDR3 is CASSKHRLAGVSAQYF. CDR3 bases: TGTGCCAGCAGTAAGCACCGACTAGCGGGAGTATCGGCCCAGTACTTC.

The rearrangement joins TRBV6-1 to TRBJ2-7; no clear D. V gave up 7 bases and J gave up 0 bases, with 13 bases separating them. The germline V gene encodes CDR1 MNHNS and CDR2 SASEGT. The CDR3 runs 14 residues. CDR3 bases: TGTGCCAGCAAGGACGAGGACGGCTCCTACGAGCAGTACTTC. Its translation is CASKDEDGSYEQYF.